The 18 T cell receptor beta chains presented below share a single source sample, sequenced in a study of T cells after somatic rescue of genetic block. TCRdb's table, derived via immunoSEQ multiplex PCR, lists solely in-frame clones and lacks some. The sample lists 80,000 to 100,000 clones; over 80% were seen once. The material sequenced was peripheral blood mononuclear cells (PBMCs). The origin of the receptors is a young woman.

V is TRBV7-6 and J is TRBJ2-1; 9 bases are a match to TRBD2. CDR1 SGHVS and CDR2 FNYEAQ come from the germline V gene. The CDR3 is 17 residues long. V lost 4 bases, J lost 6 bases, and 13 bases stayed unmatched. The CDR3 sequence is CASSSRWRREGGNEQFF. The CDR3 DNA sequence: TGTGCCAGCAGCTCGAGGTGGAGGCGGGAGGGCGGCAATGAGCAGTTCTTC.

This clone has more than one count but fewer than ten. This chain uses TRBV6-6 with TRBJ2-7, with D possibly matching TRBD1 (6 bases). The V gene's germline CDR1 is MNHNY and CDR2 SVGAGI (reference sequence). This CDR3 contains 14 residues. Trimming cost V 7 bases and J 0 bases, with 13 bases left between them. Written as DNA, the CDR3 is TGTGCCAGCACACATACAGGGCCCTCCTACGAGCAGTACTTC. Translating it yields CASTHTGPSYEQYF.

This rearrangement joins TRBV7-8 to TRBJ2-3; no firm D call. The ends were cut back, 4 bases at V and 2 bases at J, with 1 base in the middle. The CDR3 spans 11 residues. CDR1 is SGHVS and CDR2 is FQNEAQ in the germline V gene. This CDR3 reads CASSYTDTQYF. The CDR3 DNA sequence: TGTGCCAGCAGCTACACAGATACGCAGTATTTT.

The gene calls are TRBV18 and TRBJ1-4, with a weak D call TRBD1 (6 bases). Germline V gives CDR1 KGHSH, CDR2 LQKENI. V was cut by 3 bases and J by 0 bases, with 14 bases left in between. This CDR3 region has 17 residues. CDR3 region: CASSPVGGPATNEKLFF. In DNA form, the CDR3 reads TGTGCCAGCTCACCCGTGGGGGGGCCTGCAACTAATGAAAAACTGTTTTTT.

The V gene is TRBV6-1, the J gene TRBJ2-7, with 14 bases aligning to TRBD2. The CDR3 totals 15 residues. Germline V gives CDR1 MNHNS, CDR2 SASEGT. Trimming at V came to 2 bases and at J to 4 bases, leaving 1 base not matched to a gene. CDR3 residues: CASSEWTSGGYEQYF. The CDR3 nucleotides read TGTGCCAGCAGTGAATGGACTAGCGGGGGGTACGAGCAGTACTTC.

The chain has TRBV6-5 and TRBJ2-1, with TRBD2 identical over 9 bases. Trimming took 0 bases from V and 5 from J; bases not matched to a gene: 5. The CDR3 runs to 16 residues. Germline CDR1 is MNHEY and CDR2 is SVGAGI. The CDR3 DNA follows: TGTGCCAGCAGTTACTCTGGAGCGGGAGGCCACAATGAGCAGTTCTTC. Protein product: CASSYSGAGGHNEQFF.

The chain combines TRBV4-1 with TRBJ2-3; 8 bases line up with TRBD2. Germline assignment: CDR1 MGHRA and CDR2 YSYEKL. J gave up 2 bases and V 0 bases, and 4 bases lay outside the gene matches. The CDR3 is 16 residues long. This CDR3 reads CASSQDLGRVTDTQYF. The CDR3, as DNA: TGCGCCAGCAGCCAAGATCTCGGGAGGGTCACAGATACGCAGTATTTT.

In this sample, this clone turned up once. The chain combines TRBV15 with TRBJ2-1, with a weak D call TRBD1 (6 bases). The CDR3 contains 17 residues. CDR1 is LNHNV and CDR2 is YYDKDF in the germline V gene (reference sequence). V was clipped by 0 bases and J by 3 bases, with 15 bases between them. The CDR3 coding sequence is TGTGCCACCAGCAGAGATCTCGGCAGGGGCAGCTACAATGAGCAGTTCTTC. Residues: CATSRDLGRGSYNEQFF. Full variable domain (rest looked up from reference TRBV15 and TRBJ2-1): DAMVIQNPRYQVTQFGKPVTLSCSQTLNHNVMYWYQQKSSQAPKLLFHYYDKDFNNEADTPDNFQSRRPNTSFCFLDIRSPGLGDTAMYLCATSRDLGRGSYNEQFFGPGTRLTVL.

The chain combines TRBV13 with TRBJ1-4; weak D call: TRBD1 (6 bases). V was clipped by 8 bases and J by 6 bases, with 13 bases between them. The CDR3 length is 13 residues. Germline CDR1 PRHDT, CDR2 FYEKMQ (reference sequence). In DNA, the CDR3 is TGTGCCAGCGCAGCAGGGGCCGATGAAAAACTGTTTTTT. This encodes CASAAGADEKLFF. Together with reference TRBV13 and TRBJ1-4, the CDR3 gives the full variable domain: AAGVIQSPRHLIKEKRETATLKCYPIPRHDTVYWYQQGPGQDPQFLISFYEKMQSDKGSIPDRFSAQQFSDYHSELNMSSLELGDSALYFCASAAGADEKLFFGSGTQLSVL.

The chain has TRBV28 and TRBJ2-3; 8 bases are shared with TRBD2. Germline values: CDR1 MDHEN, CDR2 SYDVKM. The CDR3 runs 16 residues. Trimming cost V 2 bases and J 2 bases; bases outside gene matches: 6. CDR3 DNA sequence: TGTGCCAGCAGTTTAATCGGGAGGGCCCCCACAGATACGCAGTATTTT. Its protein product is CASSLIGRAPTDTQYF.

This clone was seen more than once but under ten times. The genes are TRBV18 and TRBJ1-2; no firm D call. The CDR3 contains 13 residues. The V gene's germline CDR1 is KGHSH and CDR2 LQKENI. The V gene lost 3 bases and the J gene lost 3 bases, with 8 bases spanning the gap. CDR3 amino acids: CASSPLVDYGYTF. The CDR3 coding sequence is TGTGCCAGCTCACCTCTCGTCGACTATGGCTACACCTTC.

The chain combines TRBV5-1 with TRBJ2-5; D unclear. V was cut by 5 bases and J by 4 bases, with 18 bases left in between. The germline CDR1 and CDR2 sequences are SGHRS and YFSETQ. CDR3 length equals 15 residues. CDR3 protein: CASRGRTGLGETQYF. For the CDR3, the DNA is TGCGCCAGCAGGGGCAGGACCGGATTGGGAGAGACCCAGTACTTC.

V gene TRBV7-9 combines with J gene TRBJ1-1; 7 nucleotides match TRBD1. Trimming removed 8 bases from V and 5 bases from J; junction bases left unmatched: 11. There are 14 residues in the CDR3. Germline assignment: CDR1 SEHNR and CDR2 FQNEAQ (reference sequence). The chain's CDR3 is CASQIQGGATEAFF. The CDR3 DNA reads as TGTGCCAGCCAAATACAAGGGGGCGCGACTGAAGCTTTCTTT.

This chain uses TRBV11-3 with TRBJ1-4; D ambiguous. The germline CDR1 and CDR2 sequences are SGHNT and YENEEA. The CDR3 loop spans 15 amino acids. V dropped 0 bases and J dropped 4 bases, with 9 bases sitting between them. The CDR3, as DNA: TGTGCCAGCAGCTTAGACGGGAAGGGTAATGAAAAACTGTTTTTT. Translation: CASSLDGKGNEKLFF.

This clone was counted a single time. CDR3 DNA sequence: TGTGCCAGCAGCTTAGTATTCTGGGACAGAAAAGAGACCCAGTACTTC. This codes for CASSLVFWDRKETQYF. The chain joins TRBV7-2 to TRBJ2-5, with 7 bases aligning to TRBD1. Germline V gives CDR1 SGHTA, CDR2 FQGNSA. Trimming removed 1 base from V and 3 bases from J; junction bases left unmatched: 8. The CDR3 length is 16 residues.

CDR3 region: CASSLVAGQGRNYEQYF. CDR3 nucleotide sequence: TGCGCCAGCAGCTTGGTGGCGGGACAGGGCAGGAACTACGAGCAGTACTTC. The rearrangement links TRBV5-1 to TRBJ2-7; the match to TRBD1 covers 9 bases. With V trimmed by 0 bases and J by 3 bases, 10 bases remained unmatched. The CDR3 extends over 17 amino acids. CDR1 and CDR2 (germline): SGHRS, YFSETQ.

The chain links TRBV28 to TRBJ2-3, with unresolved D. Trimming left V 8 bases short and J 3 bases short, with 9 bases between. CDR1 and CDR2 from the germline V gene are MDHEN and SYDVKM. The length of the CDR3 is 12 residues. As DNA, the CDR3 is TGTGCCAGCGAGTCGTATACAGATACGCAGTATTTT. Its protein is CASESYTDTQYF. Variable domain in full (rest from reference TRBV28 and TRBJ2-3): DVKVTQSSRYLVKRTGEKVFLECVQDMDHENMFWYRQDPGLGLRLIYFSYDVKMKEKGDIPEGYSVSREKKERFSLILESASTNQTSMYLCASESYTDTQYFGPGTRLTVL.

The chain has TRBV19 and TRBJ2-5, with 7 bases aligning to TRBD2. Germline V gene data show CDR1 as LNHDA and CDR2 as SQIVND (reference sequence). This CDR3 is built from 14 residues. With 3 bases clipped from V and 4 bases from J, the junction kept 5 bases outside the gene matches. The CDR3 DNA reads as TGTGCCAGTAGTATTCACGTAGCGGGAGAGACCCAGTACTTC. Translation: CASSIHVAGETQYF.